Presented here are 26 T cell receptor beta chains from one specimen sequenced in a study of shared clonotypes between healthy human individuals. Only in-frame clones appear in the TCRdb table, and some are missing; sequencing was by immunoSEQ multiplex PCR. The sample gives millions of clones, 85% to 95% of which show up once; 0.13% is in the top ten. The sample consisted of naive CD4+ T cells sorted from blood. The sample's subset: CD45RA+ positively selected. The receptors here all came from a man aged 18 to 29 in good health.

The sample holds one count of this clone. The rearrangement uses TRBV7-8 and TRBJ1-1; TRBD1 might be the D (6 bases). This CDR3 region has 16 residues. V lost 5 bases and J 3 bases, leaving 19 bases between the germline ends. Germline values: CDR1 SGHVS, CDR2 FQNEAQ. CDR3 DNA sequence: TGTGCCAGCAGCCCGAGGTCCAGGGGTGCGGACACTGAAGCTTTCTTT. Its protein is CASSPRSRGADTEAFF.

A remark on this clone: The junction departs from germline at one end; a sequencing error may be responsible. This chain uses TRBV5-5 with TRBJ1-5, with no clear D. Germline V lookup: CDR1 SGHKS, CDR2 YYEKEE (reference sequence). CDR3 length equals 13 residues. CDR3 DNA sequence: TGTGCCAGCAGCCGAGGTAGCTATCAGCCCCAGCATTTT. It yields the protein CASSRGSYQPQHF.

Worth noting for this clone: The same CDR3 is also encoded by other DNA sequences in this sample. The rearrangement joins TRBV5-1 to TRBJ2-2, with 12 bases fitting TRBD2. This CDR3 has 15 amino acids. Losses at the gene ends were 4 bases for V and 6 bases for J; bases not matched to a gene: 4. Germline CDR1 is SGHRS and CDR2 is YFSETQ. CDR3 DNA sequence: TGCGCCAGCAGCACGGGACTAGCGGGCGCCGGGGAGCTGTTTTTT. Translated: CASSTGLAGAGELFF. The variable domain in full, completed from reference TRBV5-1 and TRBJ2-2, reads KAGVTQTPRYLIKTRGQQVTLSCSPISGHRSVSWYQQTPGQGLQFLFEYFSETQRNKGNFPGRFSGRQFSNSRSEMNVSTLELGDSALYLCASSTGLAGAGELFFGEGSRLTVL.

The J gene is TRBJ2-2, the V gene TRBV5-1; D not certain. This CDR3 has 15 residues. Germline V gene lookup returns CDR1 SGHRS and CDR2 YFSETQ. The ends were cut back, 0 bases at V and 6 bases at J, with 12 bases in the middle. This chain's CDR3 is CASSLAGFEAGELFF. The DNA of the CDR3 is TGCGCCAGCAGCTTGGCCGGGTTTGAGGCCGGGGAGCTGTTTTTT.

The J gene is TRBJ1-1, the V gene TRBV20-1, with D possibly matching TRBD1 (6 bases). From germline, CDR1 is DFQATT and CDR2 SNEGSKA (reference sequence). The ends were cut back, 5 bases at V and 9 bases at J, with 13 bases in the middle. The CDR3 sequence is 11 residues long. In DNA, the CDR3 is TGCAGTGCTCCGGACAGAGTCCAAGCTTTCTTT. This codes for CSAPDRVQAFF.

The chain carries TRBV4-1 and TRBJ1-2, with D maybe TRBD1 (6 bases). This CDR3 contains 15 residues. Trimming took off 0 bases at V and 7 bases at J, with 15 bases between the two ends. In germline, CDR1 is MGHRA, CDR2 YSYEKL. Here the CDR3 reads CASSQDLAGAGGYTF. DNA of the CDR3: TGCGCCAGCAGCCAAGATTTAGCGGGGGCGGGTGGCTACACCTTC.

The chain combines TRBV7-9 with TRBJ1-6, with a possible D match to TRBD1 (5 bases). CDR3 length: 16 residues. The V and J ends lost 5 bases and 6 bases respectively, with 17 bases between them. CDR1 and CDR2 from the germline V gene are SEHNR and FQNEAQ (reference sequence). This CDR3 is CASSLGAGVVNSPLHF. The CDR3, as DNA: TGTGCCAGCAGCCTCGGGGCGGGGGTGGTTAATTCACCCCTCCACTTT. The full variable domain, in which reference TRBV7-9 and TRBJ1-6 provide the parts outside the CDR3, is DTGVSQNPRHKITKRGQNVTFRCDPISEHNRLYWYRQTLGQGPEFLTYFQNEAQLEKSRLLSDRFSAERPKGSFSTLEIQRTEQGDSAMYLCASSLGAGVVNSPLHFGNGTRLTVT.

The chain employs TRBV15 and TRBJ1-2, with TRBD1 matching 9 bases. The CDR3 runs to 14 residues. Trimming removed 6 bases from V and 2 bases from J; junction bases left unmatched: 4. Germline CDR1 is LNHNV and CDR2 is YYDKDF (reference sequence). CDR3 coding DNA: TGTGCCACCAGTCCCGGGACAGGGAACTATGGCTACACCTTC. This translates into CATSPGTGNYGYTF.

V is TRBV28 and J is TRBJ2-3, with TRBD2 matching 8 bases. Unmatched junction bases numbered 1, after V lost 6 bases and J lost 5 bases. Germline V CDR1 and CDR2: MDHEN, SYDVKM. The CDR3 consists of 12 residues. The CDR3 reads CASSLAGDTQYF. The CDR3 DNA is TGTGCCAGCAGCCTAGCGGGAGATACGCAGTATTTT. The full variable domain, with the rest looked up from reference TRBV28 and TRBJ2-3, is DVKVTQSSRYLVKRTGEKVFLECVQDMDHENMFWYRQDPGLGLRLIYFSYDVKMKEKGDIPEGYSVSREKKERFSLILESASTNQTSMYLCASSLAGDTQYFGPGTRLTVL.

V gene TRBV7-2 combines with J gene TRBJ2-7; D is perhaps TRBD1 or TRBD2 (6 bases each). The CDR3 spans 13 residues. Trimming pared 5 bases from V and 7 bases from J, leaving 15 bases between. CDR1 and CDR2 (germline): SGHTA, FQGNSA. The CDR3 coding sequence is TGTGCCAGCAGCCCCTGGGGGGCGGGAGAGCAGTACTTC. The encoded protein is CASSPWGAGEQYF.

This clone has a single count. V usage is TRBV6-4 and J usage is TRBJ2-7; D remains ambiguous. The CDR3 is 16 residues long. Germline loops: CDR1 MRHNA, CDR2 SNTAGT. The V gene lost 0 bases and the J gene lost 3 bases, with 15 bases spanning the gap. CDR3 sequence (DNA): TGTGCCAGCAGTGACTCCTGGGCCTCCTCCTGCTACGAGCAGTACTTC. Translating it yields CASSDSWASSCYEQYF.

With respect to this clone: Other DNA sequences in the sample encode the same CDR3. V and J are TRBV7-9 and TRBJ1-5; D is undetermined. The germline V gene has CDR1 SEHNR and CDR2 FQNEAQ (reference sequence). Trimming removed 1 base from V and 7 bases from J, with 8 bases in between. The CDR3 runs 13 residues. This CDR3 is CASSLGVRQPQHF. CDR3 nucleotide sequence: TGTGCCAGCAGCTTAGGAGTAAGGCAGCCCCAGCATTTT.

The genes are TRBV6-1 and TRBJ2-7; 7 nucleotides agree with TRBD1. The germline V gene has CDR1 MNHNS and CDR2 SASEGT. V was pared by 1 base and J by 3 bases, with 6 bases of the junction left unmatched. There are 15 residues in the CDR3. CDR3 sequence: CASSEVAGGNYEQYF. The CDR3 DNA follows: TGTGCCAGCAGTGAAGTGGCAGGGGGAAACTACGAGCAGTACTTC.

The chain carries TRBV11-2 and TRBJ1-5; D not certain. CDR1 SGHAT and CDR2 FQNNGV come from the germline V gene. This CDR3 spans 15 amino acids. The ends were cut back, 1 base at V and 1 base at J, with 8 bases in the middle. This chain's CDR3 is CASSLGAESNQPQHF. The CDR3 DNA sequence: TGTGCCAGCAGCTTAGGCGCGGAAAGCAATCAGCCCCAGCATTTT. Full variable domain (missing parts from reference TRBV11-2 and TRBJ1-5): EAGVAQSPRYKIIEKRQSVAFWCNPISGHATLYWYQQILGQGPKLLIQFQNNGVVDDSQLPKDRFSAERLKGVDSTLKIQPAKLEDSAVYLCASSLGAESNQPQHFGDGTRLSIL.

The rearrangement uses TRBV19 and TRBJ2-7, with TRBD2 matching 7 bases. The germline V gene encodes CDR1 LNHDA and CDR2 SQIVND (reference sequence). V gave up 7 bases and J gave up 1 base; unmatched junction bases: 7. This CDR3 is built from 14 residues. The CDR3: CASKATSVSYEQYF. For the CDR3, the DNA is TGTGCCAGTAAAGCTACTAGCGTTTCCTACGAGCAGTACTTC.

The genes are TRBV2 and TRBJ2-3; D unresolved. The CDR3 has 15 amino acids. Between the trimmed V and J ends, which lost 5 bases and 2 bases, there was a span of 14 bases. Germline V lookup: CDR1 SNHLY, CDR2 FYNNEI. The CDR3 protein is CASSMTEPYTDTQYF. The DNA for the CDR3 is TGTGCCAGCAGTATGACTGAACCGTACACAGATACGCAGTATTTT.

The V gene is TRBV4-1, the J gene TRBJ1-6; TRBD1 aligns across 7 bases. After removal of 0 bases from V and 9 bases from J, the junction contained 5 bases not matched to a gene. CDR3 length equals 15 residues. Germline V gene lookup returns CDR1 MGHRA and CDR2 YSYEKL. The CDR3, as DNA: TGCGCCAGCAGCCAAGAAGACAGGGTGGGTTCACCCCTCCACTTT. The encoded protein is CASSQEDRVGSPLHF.

The gene calls are TRBV28 and TRBJ2-3, with TRBD2 matching 10 bases. This CDR3 spans 18 amino acids. CDR1 is MDHEN, CDR2 SYDVKM, per germline. V shed 5 bases and J 1 base; nucleotides not matched to a gene: 12. In nucleotides, the CDR3 is TGTGCCAGCAGTCCCCCCCTTAGTCTAGCGGGGGGCACAGATACGCAGTATTTT. It encodes CASSPPLSLAGGTDTQYF.

The V gene is TRBV5-6, the J gene TRBJ1-4; the D is unclear. Germline-derived CDR1 and CDR2 are SGHDT and YYEEEE. Trimming pared 3 bases from V and 5 bases from J, leaving 5 bases between. CDR3 size: 12 residues. CDR3 protein: CASSYRNEKLFF. The CDR3 region has the DNA TGTGCCAGCAGCTACCGAAATGAAAAACTGTTTTTT.

A remark on this clone: The sample carries other DNA sequences with the same CDR3. The V gene is TRBV28, the J gene TRBJ1-2; D is unclear. This CDR3 region has 13 residues. From germline, CDR1 is MDHEN and CDR2 SYDVKM. This chain's CDR3 is CASSRTANYGYTF. The CDR3, as DNA: TGTGCATCCAGCCGGACCGCTAACTATGGCTACACCTTC.

V usage is TRBV5-1 and J usage is TRBJ2-2, with D perhaps assigned TRBD1 or TRBD2 (5 bases each). The CDR3 is 17 amino acids. Trimming removed 3 bases from V and 4 bases from J, with 19 bases in between. Germline V gives CDR1 SGHRS, CDR2 YFSETQ. The CDR3 reads CASSSGPSGIGTGELFF. The CDR3 DNA follows: TGCGCCAGCAGCTCGGGGCCTTCTGGGATCGGCACCGGGGAGCTGTTTTTT.

The chain employs TRBV9 and TRBJ1-2; 9 bases map to TRBD1. The CDR3 is made up of 14 amino acids. V lost 4 bases, J lost 7 bases, and 8 bases stayed unmatched. Germline V gene sequence: CDR1 SGDLS, CDR2 YYNGEE. As DNA, the CDR3 is TGTGCCAGCAGCCCTATTGACAGGGGGGCTGGCTACACCTTC. Protein: CASSPIDRGAGYTF.

The CDR3 is CASSLGGQQGYNEQFF. The CDR3 DNA follows: TGTGCCAGCAGCTTGGGTGGCCAACAGGGTTACAATGAGCAGTTCTTC. J is TRBJ2-1 and V is TRBV5-4; D may be TRBD1 (6 bases). V lost 0 bases, J lost 4 bases, and 14 bases lay in between. There are 16 residues in the CDR3. Germline V gene lookup returns CDR1 SGHNT and CDR2 YYREEE (reference sequence).

This clone was seen a single time. The rearrangement links TRBV6-1 to TRBJ2-4, with 8 bases fitting TRBD2. Per germline, CDR1 MNHNS and CDR2 SASEGT. This CDR3 comprises 19 residues. The V and J ends lost 4 bases and 0 bases, in that order; junction bases with no gene match: 14. CDR3 loop: CASSVSPSGGALAKNIQYF. The CDR3 DNA follows: TGTGCCAGCAGTGTAAGCCCGAGCGGGGGTGCTCTAGCCAAAAACATTCAGTACTTC.

With respect to this clone: The same CDR3 can be traced to other DNA sequences in this sample. The chain carries TRBV7-2 and TRBJ1-6; D ambiguous. There are 17 residues in the CDR3. Trimming pared 1 base from V and 0 bases from J, leaving 10 bases between. Looked up from germline, CDR1 is SGHTA and CDR2 is FQGNSA. CDR3: CASSLVGVSSYNSPLHF. The CDR3 bases are TGTGCCAGCAGCTTAGTAGGTGTAAGCTCCTATAATTCACCCCTCCACTTT.

The chain employs TRBV28 and TRBJ2-7; tentatively, D is TRBD1 (6 bases). Trimming took 5 bases from V and 0 from J, leaving 14 bases between them. The CDR3 sequence is 15 residues long. Germline V lookup: CDR1 MDHEN, CDR2 SYDVKM. The CDR3, as DNA: TGTGCCAGCAGTGACAGGTCCTCCTCCTCCTACGAGCAGTACTTC. Translating it yields CASSDRSSSSYEQYF.